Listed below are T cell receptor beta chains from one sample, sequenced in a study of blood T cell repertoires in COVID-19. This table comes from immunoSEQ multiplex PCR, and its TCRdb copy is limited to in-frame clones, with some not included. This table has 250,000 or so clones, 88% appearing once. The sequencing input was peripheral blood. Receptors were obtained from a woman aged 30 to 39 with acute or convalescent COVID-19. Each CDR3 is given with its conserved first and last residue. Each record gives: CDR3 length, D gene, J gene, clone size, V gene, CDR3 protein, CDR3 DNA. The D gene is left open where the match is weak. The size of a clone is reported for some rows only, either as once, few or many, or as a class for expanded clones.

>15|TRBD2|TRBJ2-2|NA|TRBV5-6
CASSVAGRHTGELFF
TGTGCCAGCAGCGTAGCGGGACGACACACCGGGGAGCTGTTTTTT
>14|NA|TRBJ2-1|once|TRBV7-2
CASRRRLDYNEQFF
TGTGCCAGCAGGCGGCGACTGGACTACAATGAGCAGTTCTTC
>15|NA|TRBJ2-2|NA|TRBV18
CASSPPPGVTGELFF
TGTGCCAGCTCACCCCCCCCGGGAGTTACCGGGGAGCTGTTTTTT
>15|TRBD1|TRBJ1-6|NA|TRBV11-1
CASSFDRGGSSPLHF
TGTGCCAGCAGCTTCGACAGGGGCGGTAGTTCACCCCTCCACTTT
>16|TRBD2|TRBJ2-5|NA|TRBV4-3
CASSRNIAGVRETQYF
TGCGCCAGCAGCCGGAATATAGCGGGAGTGAGAGAGACCCAGTACTTC
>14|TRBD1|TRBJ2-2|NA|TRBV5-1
CASRRTGASGELFF
TGCGCCAGCAGGCGCACAGGGGCGTCGGGGGAGCTGTTTTTT
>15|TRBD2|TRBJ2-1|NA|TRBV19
CASSASGRTYNEQFF
TGTGCCAGTAGCGCAAGCGGGAGGACTTACAATGAGCAGTTCTTC
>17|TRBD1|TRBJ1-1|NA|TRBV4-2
CASSQRQGADQLTEAFF
TGTGCCAGCAGCCAACGACAGGGGGCGGATCAACTCACTGAAGCTTTCTTT
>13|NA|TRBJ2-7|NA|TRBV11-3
CASSLGGSDEQYF
TGTGCCAGCAGCTTAGGAGGGTCCGACGAGCAGTACTTC
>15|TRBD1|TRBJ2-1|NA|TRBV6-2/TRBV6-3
CASSHRGRRGNEQFF
TGTGCCAGCAGTCACAGGGGGCGACGGGGCAATGAGCAGTTCTTC